The subject of this entry is one T cell receptor beta chain. What it binds is not known. The time point is: persistent/refractory GD, antithyroid drugs over 5 years with positive TRAb. RNA isolated from PBMCs was used to make the TCR library. The CDR3 consists of 13 residues. The ends were cut back, 3 bases at V and 2 bases at J, with 8 bases in the middle. Germline assignment: CDR1 SGHTS and CDR2 YDEGEE. This specimen comes from a study of regulatory T cells in long-lasting Graves disease. Study in general: A definition of persistent Graves' disease required over 5 years of antithyroid drugs plus positive TSH receptor antibodies.

TCR beta libraries were built with iRepertoire HTBI primers and Arm-PCR of CDR3 regions. TCRdb reprocessed the multiplex PCR reads with MiXCR, giving one entry per CDR3 protein. This sample has fewer than 600,000 distinct CDR3 sequences, with around a fifth found just once. The study, taken as a whole, reports: Persistent disease exhibited a predilection for TRBV28, TRBJ1-2 and TRBJ2-5. Analysis covered peripheral blood alone, not thyroid tissue. Newly diagnosed patients shared 950 to 1,000 public clonotypes; persistent patients shared a few thousand.

The specimen comprised peripheral blood mononuclear cells (PBMCs), sampled when the disease was refractory, from a patient treated with antithyroid drugs. J is TRBJ2-5 and V is TRBV5-8; possible D gene TRBD2, 5 bases. This receptor was obtained from a female donor with Graves disease. CDR3 bases: TGTGCCAGCAGCTACGGGATTCAAGAGACCCAGTACTTC. Encoded protein: CASSYGIQETQYF.